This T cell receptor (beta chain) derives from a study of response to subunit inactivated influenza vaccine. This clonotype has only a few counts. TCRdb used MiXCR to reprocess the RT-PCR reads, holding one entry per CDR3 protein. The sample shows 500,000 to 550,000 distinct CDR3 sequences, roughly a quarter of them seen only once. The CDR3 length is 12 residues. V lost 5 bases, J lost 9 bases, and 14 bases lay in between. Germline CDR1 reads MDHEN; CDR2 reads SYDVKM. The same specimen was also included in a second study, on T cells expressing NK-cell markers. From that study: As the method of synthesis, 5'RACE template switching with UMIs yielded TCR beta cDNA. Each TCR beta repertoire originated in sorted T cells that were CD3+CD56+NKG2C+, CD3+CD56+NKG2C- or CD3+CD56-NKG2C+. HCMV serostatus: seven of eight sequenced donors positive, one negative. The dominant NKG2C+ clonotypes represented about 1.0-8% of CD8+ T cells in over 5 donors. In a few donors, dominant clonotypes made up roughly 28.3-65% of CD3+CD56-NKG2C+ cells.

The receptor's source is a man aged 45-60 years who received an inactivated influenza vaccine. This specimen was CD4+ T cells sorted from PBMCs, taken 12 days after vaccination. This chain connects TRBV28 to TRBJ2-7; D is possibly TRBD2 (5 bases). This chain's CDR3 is CASSGNSGLQYF. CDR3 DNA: TGTGCCAGCAGTGGCAACTCGGGGTTGCAGTACTTC.